This TCR beta chain derives from a study of T cell responses to AZD1222 COVID-19 vaccine. Findings of the study overall: Distributed over spike, vaccine-associated CD4 TCRs predominated at 160-218 and 743-854. Elevations in Spike-specific TCR breadth and depth followed administration of two AZD1222 doses. Sampled repertoires all dated from after the peak T cell response.

Here immunoSEQ multiplex PCR was the method, and the copy in TCRdb shows in-frame clones only, minus some. The table has over 130,000 clones, around 90% seen once. With regard to this clone: The antigen is undetermined.

Deletions cut 2 bases from V and 5 bases from J, with 12 bases between. Germline CDR1 is LNHNV and CDR2 is YYDKDF (reference sequence). The CDR3 covers 14 residues. Sequences were derived from peripheral blood, sampled on day 0 of AZD1222 vaccination. This chain joins TRBV15 and TRBJ1-1; D unresolved. The sequence was obtained from an adult in good health. CDR3 amino acids: CATSRSQRWTEAFF. The CDR3 bases are TGTGCCACCAGCAGAAGTCAGAGGTGGACTGAAGCTTTCTTT.